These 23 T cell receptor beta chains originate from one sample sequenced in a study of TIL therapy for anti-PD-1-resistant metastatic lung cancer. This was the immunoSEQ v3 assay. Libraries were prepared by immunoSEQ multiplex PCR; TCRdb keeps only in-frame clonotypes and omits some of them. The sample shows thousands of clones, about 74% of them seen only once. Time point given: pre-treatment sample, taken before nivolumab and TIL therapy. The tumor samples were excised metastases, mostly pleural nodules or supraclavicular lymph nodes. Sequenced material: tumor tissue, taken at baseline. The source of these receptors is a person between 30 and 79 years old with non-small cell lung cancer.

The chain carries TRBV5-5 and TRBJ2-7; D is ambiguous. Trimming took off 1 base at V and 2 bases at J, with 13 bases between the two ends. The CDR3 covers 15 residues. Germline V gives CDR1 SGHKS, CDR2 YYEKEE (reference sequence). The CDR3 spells CASSLIWVSAYEQYF. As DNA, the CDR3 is TGTGCCAGCAGCTTGATCTGGGTGTCGGCCTACGAGCAGTACTTC. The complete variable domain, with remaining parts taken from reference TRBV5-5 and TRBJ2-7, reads DAGVTQSPTHLIKTRGQQVTLRCSPISGHKSVSWYQQVLGQGPQFIFQYYEKEERGRGNFPDRFSARQFPNYSSELNVNALLLGDSALYLCASSLIWVSAYEQYFGPGTRLTVT.

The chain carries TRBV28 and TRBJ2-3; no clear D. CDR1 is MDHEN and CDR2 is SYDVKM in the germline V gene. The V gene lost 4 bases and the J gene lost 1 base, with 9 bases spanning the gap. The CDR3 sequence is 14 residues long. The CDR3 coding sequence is TGTGCCAGCAGTTACGCGGAACGCACAGATACGCAGTATTTT. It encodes CASSYAERTDTQYF. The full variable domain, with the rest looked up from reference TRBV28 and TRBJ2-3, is DVKVTQSSRYLVKRTGEKVFLECVQDMDHENMFWYRQDPGLGLRLIYFSYDVKMKEKGDIPEGYSVSREKKERFSLILESASTNQTSMYLCASSYAERTDTQYFGPGTRLTVL.

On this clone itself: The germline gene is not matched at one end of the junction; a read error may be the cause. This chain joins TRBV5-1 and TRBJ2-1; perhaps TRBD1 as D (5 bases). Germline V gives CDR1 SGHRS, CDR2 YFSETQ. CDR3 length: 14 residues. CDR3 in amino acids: CASSYQGGNNEQFF. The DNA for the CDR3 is TGCGCCAGCAGCTACCAGGGTGGTAACAACGAGCAGTTCTTC.

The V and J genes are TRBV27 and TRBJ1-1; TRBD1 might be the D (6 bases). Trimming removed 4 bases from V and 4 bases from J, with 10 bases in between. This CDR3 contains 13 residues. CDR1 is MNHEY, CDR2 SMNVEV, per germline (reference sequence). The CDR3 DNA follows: TGTGCCAGCAGTTGGGGCAGGGGCACTGAAGCTTTCTTT. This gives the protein CASSWGRGTEAFF.

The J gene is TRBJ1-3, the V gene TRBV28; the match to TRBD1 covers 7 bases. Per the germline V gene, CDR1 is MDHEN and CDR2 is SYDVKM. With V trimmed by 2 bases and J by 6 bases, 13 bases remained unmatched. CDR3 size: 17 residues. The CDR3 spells CASSLRVVAGGSNTIYF. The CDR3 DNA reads TGTGCCAGCAGTTTAAGGGTTGTCGCAGGGGGGTCAAACACCATATATTTT.

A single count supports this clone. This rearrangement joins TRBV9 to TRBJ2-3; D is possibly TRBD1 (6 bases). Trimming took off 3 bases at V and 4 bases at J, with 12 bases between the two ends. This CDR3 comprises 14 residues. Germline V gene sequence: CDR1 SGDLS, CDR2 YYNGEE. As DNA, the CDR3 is TGTGCCAGCAGCGCTAACAGGGAGTCAGATACGCAGTATTTT. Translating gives CASSANRESDTQYF. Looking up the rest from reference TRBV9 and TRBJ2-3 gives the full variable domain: DSGVTQTPKHLITATGQRVTLRCSPRSGDLSVYWYQQSLDQGLQFLIQYYNGEERAKGNILERFSAQQFPDLHSELNLSSLELGDSALYFCASSANRESDTQYFGPGTRLTVL.

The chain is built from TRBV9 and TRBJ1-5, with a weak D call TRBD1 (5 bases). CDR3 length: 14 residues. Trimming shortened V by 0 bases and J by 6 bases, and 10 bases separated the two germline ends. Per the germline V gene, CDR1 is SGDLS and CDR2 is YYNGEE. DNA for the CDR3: TGTGCCAGCAGCGTAGGCCCGGGACGTCAGCCCCAGCATTTT. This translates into CASSVGPGRQPQHF.

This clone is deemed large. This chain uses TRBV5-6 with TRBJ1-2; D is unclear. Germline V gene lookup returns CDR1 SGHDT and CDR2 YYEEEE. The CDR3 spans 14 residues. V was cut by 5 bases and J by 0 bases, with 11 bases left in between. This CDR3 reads CASSMTPSNYGYTF. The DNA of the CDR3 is TGTGCCAGCAGTATGACACCATCTAACTATGGCTACACCTTC.

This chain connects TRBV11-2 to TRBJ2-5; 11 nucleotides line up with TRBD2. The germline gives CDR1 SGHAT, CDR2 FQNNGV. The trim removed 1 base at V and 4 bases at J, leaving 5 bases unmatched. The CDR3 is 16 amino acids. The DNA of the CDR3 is TGTGCCAGCAGCTTAGGACTAGCGGGGACGGGAGAGACCCAGTACTTC. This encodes CASSLGLAGTGETQYF. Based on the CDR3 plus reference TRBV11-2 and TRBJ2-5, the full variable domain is EAGVAQSPRYKIIEKRQSVAFWCNPISGHATLYWYQQILGQGPKLLIQFQNNGVVDDSQLPKDRFSAERLKGVDSTLKIQPAKLEDSAVYLCASSLGLAGTGETQYFGPGTRLLVL.

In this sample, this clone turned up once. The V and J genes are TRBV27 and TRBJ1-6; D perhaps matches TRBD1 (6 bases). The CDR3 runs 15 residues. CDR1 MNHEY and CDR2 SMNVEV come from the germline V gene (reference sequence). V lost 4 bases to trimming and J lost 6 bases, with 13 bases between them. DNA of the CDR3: TGTGCCAGCAGTTGGGCAGGGGTGTCTAATTCACCCCTCCACTTT. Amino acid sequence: CASSWAGVSNSPLHF.

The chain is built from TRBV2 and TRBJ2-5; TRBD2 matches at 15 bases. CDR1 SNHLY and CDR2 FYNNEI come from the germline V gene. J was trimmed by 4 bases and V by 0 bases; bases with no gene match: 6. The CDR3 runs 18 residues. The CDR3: CASSEAWTSGGAGETQYF. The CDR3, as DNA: TGTGCCAGCAGTGAAGCGTGGACTAGCGGGGGGGCCGGAGAGACCCAGTACTTC.

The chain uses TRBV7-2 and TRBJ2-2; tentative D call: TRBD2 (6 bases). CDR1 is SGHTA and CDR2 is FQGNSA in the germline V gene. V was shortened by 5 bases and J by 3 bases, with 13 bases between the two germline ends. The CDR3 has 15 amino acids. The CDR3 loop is CASSRSGGDTGELFF. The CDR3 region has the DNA TGTGCCAGCAGCCGATCCGGAGGGGACACCGGGGAGCTGTTTTTT.

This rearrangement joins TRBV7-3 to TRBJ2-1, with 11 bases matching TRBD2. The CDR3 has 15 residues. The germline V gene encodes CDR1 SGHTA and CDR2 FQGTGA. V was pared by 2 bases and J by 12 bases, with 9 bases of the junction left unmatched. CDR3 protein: CASSLLAGGQQGQFF. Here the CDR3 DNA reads TGTGCCAGCAGCTTACTAGCGGGAGGCCAACAGGGGCAGTTCTTC.

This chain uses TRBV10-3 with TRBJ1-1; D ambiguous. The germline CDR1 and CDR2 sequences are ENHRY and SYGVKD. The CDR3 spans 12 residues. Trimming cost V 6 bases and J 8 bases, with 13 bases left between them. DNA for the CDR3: TGTGCCATCAGCCAAACCGGACGGGAAGCTTTCTTT. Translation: CAISQTGREAFF.

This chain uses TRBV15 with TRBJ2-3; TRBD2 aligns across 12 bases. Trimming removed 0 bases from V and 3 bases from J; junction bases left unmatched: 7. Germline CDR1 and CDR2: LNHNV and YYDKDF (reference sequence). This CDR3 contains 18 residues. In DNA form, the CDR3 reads TGTGCCACCAGCAGAGATTCCGGACTAGCGGGGATAACAGATACGCAGTATTTT. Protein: CATSRDSGLAGITDTQYF. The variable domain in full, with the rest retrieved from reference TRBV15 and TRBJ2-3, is DAMVIQNPRYQVTQFGKPVTLSCSQTLNHNVMYWYQQKSSQAPKLLFHYYDKDFNNEADTPDNFQSRRPNTSFCFLDIRSPGLGDTAMYLCATSRDSGLAGITDTQYFGPGTRLTVL.

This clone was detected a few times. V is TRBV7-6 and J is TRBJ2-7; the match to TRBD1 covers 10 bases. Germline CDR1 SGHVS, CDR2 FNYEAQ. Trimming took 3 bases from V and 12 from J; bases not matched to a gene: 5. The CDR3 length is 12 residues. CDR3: CASSFDRGRWYF. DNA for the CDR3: TGTGCCAGCAGCTTTGACAGGGGGCGATGGTACTTC. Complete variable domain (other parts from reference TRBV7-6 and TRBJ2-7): GAGVSQSPRYKVTKRGQDVALRCDPISGHVSLYWYRQALGQGPEFLTYFNYEAQQDKSGLPNDRFSAERPEGSISTLTIQRTEQRDSAMYRCASSFDRGRWYFGPGTRLTVT.

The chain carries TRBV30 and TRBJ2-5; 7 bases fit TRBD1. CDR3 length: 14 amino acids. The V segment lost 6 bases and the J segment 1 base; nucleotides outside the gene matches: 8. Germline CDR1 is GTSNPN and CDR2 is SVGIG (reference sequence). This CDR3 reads CACNNRDSQETQYF. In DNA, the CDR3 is TGTGCCTGTAATAACAGGGACAGCCAAGAGACCCAGTACTTC. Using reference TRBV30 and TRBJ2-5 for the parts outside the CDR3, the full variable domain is SQTIHQWPATLVQPVGSPLSLECTVEGTSNPNLYWYRQAAGRGLQLLFYSVGIGQISSEVPQNLSASRPQDRQFILSSKKLLLSDSGFYLCACNNRDSQETQYFGPGTRLLVL.

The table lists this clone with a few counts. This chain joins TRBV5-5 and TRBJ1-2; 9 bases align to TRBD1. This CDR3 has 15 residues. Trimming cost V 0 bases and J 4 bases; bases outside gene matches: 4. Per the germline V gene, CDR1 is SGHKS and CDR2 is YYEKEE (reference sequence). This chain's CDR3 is CASSLGLQGAYGYTF. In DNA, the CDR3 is TGTGCCAGCAGCTTGGGCCTACAGGGGGCCTATGGCTACACCTTC.

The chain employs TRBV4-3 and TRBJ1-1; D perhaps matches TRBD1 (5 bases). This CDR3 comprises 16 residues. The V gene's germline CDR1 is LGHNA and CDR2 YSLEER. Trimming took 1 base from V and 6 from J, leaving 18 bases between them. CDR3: CASSQGGGGGDAEAFF. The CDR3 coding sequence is TGCGCCAGCAGCCAAGGGGGTGGGGGGGGAGATGCTGAAGCTTTCTTT.

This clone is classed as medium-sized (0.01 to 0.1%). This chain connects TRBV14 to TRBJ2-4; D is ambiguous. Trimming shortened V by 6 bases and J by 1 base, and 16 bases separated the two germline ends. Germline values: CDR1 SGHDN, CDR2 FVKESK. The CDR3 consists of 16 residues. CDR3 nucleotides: TGTGCCAGCAGTCCTACTTCTAGTCCGGCCAAAAACATTCAGTACTTC. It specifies CASSPTSSPAKNIQYF.

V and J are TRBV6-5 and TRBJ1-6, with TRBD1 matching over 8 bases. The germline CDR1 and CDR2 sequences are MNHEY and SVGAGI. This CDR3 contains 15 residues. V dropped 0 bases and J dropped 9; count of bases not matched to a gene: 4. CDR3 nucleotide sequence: TGTGCCAGCAGTTACTCGTCAGGGGGCGGTTCACCCCTCCACTTT. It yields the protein CASSYSSGGGSPLHF.

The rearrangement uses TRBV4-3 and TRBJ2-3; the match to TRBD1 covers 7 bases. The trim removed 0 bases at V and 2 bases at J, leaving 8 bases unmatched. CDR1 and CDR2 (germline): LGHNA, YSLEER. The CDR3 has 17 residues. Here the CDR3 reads CASSQDPHRGSTDTQYF. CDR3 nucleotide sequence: TGCGCCAGCAGCCAAGATCCCCACAGGGGTTCCACAGATACGCAGTATTTT.

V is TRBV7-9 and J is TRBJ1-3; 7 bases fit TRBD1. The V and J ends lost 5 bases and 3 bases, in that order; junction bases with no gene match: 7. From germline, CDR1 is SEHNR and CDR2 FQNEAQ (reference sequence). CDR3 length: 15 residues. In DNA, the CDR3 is TGTGCCAGCAGCCCTCAACAGGGGAGTGGAAACACCATATATTTT. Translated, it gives CASSPQQGSGNTIYF.